This T cell receptor beta chain is drawn from a study of monozygotic twins with inflammatory bowel disease. There are 14 residues in the CDR3. CDR1 and CDR2 from the germline V gene are SQVTM and ANQGSEA. The study, taken as a whole, reports: Limited power may explain why concordant and discordant twins showed no difference in repertoire similarity.

TCRdb re-called the 5' RACE reads; every CDR3 protein appears as one record, without DNA. This sample contains about 450,000 distinct CDR3 sequences. About this clonotype itself: No antigen is known for it.

Collection yielded roughly 2.3 ml of blood per donor. Sample: blood. This chain uses TRBV29-1 with TRBJ2-6. The sequence was obtained from a human donor with ulcerative colitis or Crohn's disease, or a healthy co-twin of an affected twin (not recorded which). The CDR3 protein is CSVDNASGANVLTF.